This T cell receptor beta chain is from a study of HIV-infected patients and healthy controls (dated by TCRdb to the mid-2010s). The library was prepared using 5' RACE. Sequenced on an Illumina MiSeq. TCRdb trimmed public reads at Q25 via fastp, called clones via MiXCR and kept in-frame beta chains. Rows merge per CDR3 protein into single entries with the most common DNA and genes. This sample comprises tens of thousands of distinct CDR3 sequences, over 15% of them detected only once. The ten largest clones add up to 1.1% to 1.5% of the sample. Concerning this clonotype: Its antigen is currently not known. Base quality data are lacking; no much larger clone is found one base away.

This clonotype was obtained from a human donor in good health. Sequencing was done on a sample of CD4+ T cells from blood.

The CDR3 protein sequence reads: CASSRGGARTAYGYTF. The DNA reads TGTGCCAGCAGCCGGGGTGGGGCTCGGACAGCGTATGGCTACACCTTC. The sequence links TRBV7-8 to TRBJ1-2; possibly the D gene is TRBD1, per 6 matching bases. The CDR3 runs 16 residues from the cysteine to the phenylalanine. Of the read, only the CDR3 DNA is kept; its 48 bases are in frame from base 1. CDR1 is given as SGHVS and CDR2 as FQNEAQ, both from the germline V gene. At the junction V is shortened by 5 bases and J by 5 bases, with 21 bases in between. Beyond the CDR3, the reference TRBV7-8 and TRBJ1-2 genes provide the residues; the full variable domain reads: GAGVSQSPRYKVAKRGQDVALRCDPISGHVSLFWYQQALGQGPEFLTYFQNEAQLDKSGLPSDRFFAERPEGSVSTLKIQRTQQEDSAVYLCASSRGGARTAYGYTFGSGTRLTVV.